Presented here are 26 T cell receptor beta chains from one specimen sequenced in a study of T cell responses to AZD1222 COVID-19 vaccine. Some clones are missing from TCRdb's copy, which holds only in-frame ones; the method was immunoSEQ multiplex PCR. The table has some 120,000 clones, roughly 93% seen once. This material consisted of peripheral blood, taken on day 0 of AZD1222 vaccination. The receptor source for this set is an adult in good health.

V and J are TRBV29-1 and TRBJ2-3; 8 bases align to TRBD2. Germline V gives CDR1 SQVTM, CDR2 ANQGSEA. CDR3 size: 16 residues. Trimming took 3 bases from V and 6 from J; bases not matched to a gene: 14. CDR3 bases: TGCAGCGTTGAGGGCCTCGCTAGCGGGCCGAGGGATACGCAGTATTTT. This codes for CSVEGLASGPRDTQYF.

The chain links TRBV4-3 to TRBJ1-1; 9 bases line up with TRBD1. CDR3 size: 14 residues. CDR1 and CDR2 (germline): LGHNA, YSLEER. After removal of 2 bases from V and 8 bases from J, the junction contained 6 bases not matched to a gene. The CDR3 spells CASSQSWGQGEAFF. The CDR3 bases are TGCGCCAGCAGCCAAAGTTGGGGACAGGGCGAAGCTTTCTTT.

The genes are TRBV6-5 and TRBJ1-1; weak D call: TRBD1 (5 bases). The CDR3 totals 14 residues. CDR1 and CDR2 from the germline V gene are MNHEY and SVGAGI. V lost 6 bases to trimming and J lost 1 base, with 12 bases between them. CDR3 sequence reads: CASSPHRRNTEAFF. The CDR3 bases are TGTGCCAGCAGCCCCCACAGGAGGAACACTGAAGCTTTCTTT.

The chain links TRBV28 to TRBJ1-6; TRBD1 might be the D (5 bases). The CDR3 has 15 residues. Germline values: CDR1 MDHEN, CDR2 SYDVKM. Trimming took 6 bases from V and 7 from J, leaving 16 bases between them. CDR3 nucleotide sequence: TGTGCCAGCAGCTTCTCGAAAGGGGCGAATTCACCCCTCCACTTT. Protein product: CASSFSKGANSPLHF.

This chain links TRBV19 with TRBJ2-7; TRBD2 aligns across 14 bases. The V and J ends lost 3 bases and 3 bases, in that order; junction bases with no gene match: 4. Germline-derived CDR1 and CDR2 are LNHDA and SQIVND (reference sequence). The CDR3 spans 16 residues. CDR3 protein: CASSMGTSGRVYEQYF. The CDR3 coding sequence is TGTGCCAGTAGTATGGGGACTAGCGGGAGAGTCTACGAGCAGTACTTC. Full variable domain (rest looked up from reference TRBV19 and TRBJ2-7): DGGITQSPKYLFRKEGQNVTLSCEQNLNHDAMYWYRQDPGQGLRLIYYSQIVNDFQKGDIAEGYSVSREKKESFPLTVTSAQKNPTAFYLCASSMGTSGRVYEQYFGPGTRLTVT.

The chain uses TRBV7-9 and TRBJ2-7; 8 bases fit TRBD2. CDR1 and CDR2 (germline): SEHNR, FQNEAQ (reference sequence). The CDR3 has 13 amino acids. V lost 5 bases, J lost 2 bases, and 2 bases stayed unmatched. The CDR3 protein is CASSRGGTYEQYF. CDR3 DNA sequence: TGTGCCAGCAGCCGCGGGGGGACCTACGAGCAGTACTTC.

The V gene is TRBV6-5, the J gene TRBJ1-5; possible D gene TRBD1, 6 bases. The CDR3 extends over 15 amino acids. Looked up from germline, CDR1 is MNHEY and CDR2 is SVGAGI. With 4 bases removed from V and 6 bases from J, the gap between germline ends came to 16 bases. CDR3 nucleotide sequence: TGTGCCAGCAGTTTTGCTTCAGGGGTAGGTCAGCCCCAGCATTTT. The encoded protein is CASSFASGVGQPQHF.

The table lists this clone with a count of one. This chain joins TRBV29-1 and TRBJ2-7, with D perhaps matching TRBD1 (6 bases). The CDR3 is 11 residues long. Germline V gene data show CDR1 as SQVTM and CDR2 as ANQGSEA. Trimming left V 6 bases short and J 3 bases short, with 9 bases between. This CDR3 is CSVGQSYEQYF. The CDR3 DNA follows: TGCAGCGTCGGACAGAGCTACGAGCAGTACTTC.

CDR3 nucleotides: TGTGCCAGCAGACCTAGCGGGGACTACAATGAGCAGTTCTTC. As protein: CASRPSGDYNEQFF. The chain recombines TRBV6-2 or TRBV6-3 with TRBJ2-1; 9 nucleotides align to TRBD2. Germline loops: CDR1 MNHEY, CDR2 SVGEGT. This CDR3 is built from 14 residues. J gave up 3 bases and V 6 bases, and 3 bases lay outside the gene matches.

The V call is TRBV28, the J call TRBJ1-5; the D gene is possibly TRBD1 (6 bases). This CDR3 spans 14 amino acids. V was pared by 10 bases and J by 2 bases, with 15 bases between. CDR1 and CDR2 from the germline V gene are MDHEN and SYDVKM. CDR3 residues: CATERAGGNQPQHF. The CDR3 region has the DNA TGTGCCACCGAAAGGGCAGGGGGCAATCAGCCCCAGCATTTT.

The chain combines TRBV19 with TRBJ1-6; tentatively, D is TRBD1 (5 bases). This CDR3 spans 13 amino acids. Germline V lookup: CDR1 LNHDA, CDR2 SQIVND (reference sequence). Trimming took off 7 bases at V and 9 bases at J, with 13 bases between the two ends. The CDR3 spells CASMGQGSSPLHF. As DNA, the CDR3 is TGTGCCAGTATGGGGCAGGGCAGTTCACCCCTCCACTTT.

The chain is built from TRBV20-1 and TRBJ1-2, with 7 bases fitting TRBD1. J lost 11 bases, V lost 8 bases, and 8 bases had no gene match. This CDR3 comprises 10 residues. Germline CDR1 reads DFQATT; CDR2 reads SNEGSKA (reference sequence). CDR3 sequence reads: CSLKGGPYTF. In DNA form, the CDR3 reads TGCAGTTTGAAAGGGGGCCCTTACACCTTC.

The chain carries TRBV27 and TRBJ2-5; D might be TRBD1 or TRBD2, each matching 5 bases. Trimming stripped 6 bases from V and 3 bases from J, with 17 bases between. The CDR3 runs 15 residues. Per the germline V gene, CDR1 is MNHEY and CDR2 is SMNVEV (reference sequence). CDR3 bases: TGTGCCAGCAGATACTACCGGGACGGAGAAGAGACCCAGTACTTC. Residues: CASRYYRDGEETQYF.

The chain carries TRBV5-1 and TRBJ2-7; the D call may be TRBD1 or TRBD2 (5 bases each). Germline CDR1 reads SGHRS; CDR2 reads YFSETQ. The CDR3 totals 16 residues. The V gene lost 3 bases and the J gene lost 5 bases, with 21 bases spanning the gap. The CDR3 nucleotides read TGCGCCAGCAGCTCTAACCCAGCGGTCTCGGGGCACGAGCAGTACTTC. As protein: CASSSNPAVSGHEQYF.

The chain has TRBV28 and TRBJ1-1; D call uncertain. V lost 5 bases and J lost 0, with 13 bases in between. This CDR3 contains 15 residues. The germline CDR1 and CDR2 sequences are MDHEN and SYDVKM. CDR3 DNA: TGTGCCAGCAGTCTCGCTATATCCATGAACACTGAAGCTTTCTTT. It translates to CASSLAISMNTEAFF.

V usage is TRBV5-6 and J usage is TRBJ1-6; maybe TRBD1 (5 bases). The V and J ends lost 0 bases and 7 bases respectively, with 17 bases between them. From germline, CDR1 is SGHDT and CDR2 YYEEEE. The CDR3 is 17 residues long. CDR3 DNA sequence: TGTGCCAGCAGCTTGGACTTGGGGGTTATCCCAAATTCACCCCTCCACTTT. Residues: CASSLDLGVIPNSPLHF.

The rearrangement links TRBV19 to TRBJ1-5, with 9 nucleotides matching TRBD1. Germline trimming cut 4 bases from V and 4 bases from J; bases unmatched to any gene: 5. The CDR3 is made up of 15 amino acids. Germline V gene data show CDR1 as LNHDA and CDR2 as SQIVND (reference sequence). CDR3 amino acids: CASSRRQGGNQPQHF. The CDR3 DNA is TGTGCCAGTAGTAGGAGACAGGGGGGAAATCAGCCCCAGCATTTT.

This chain links TRBV3-1 (or the pseudogene TRBV3-2) with TRBJ2-1, with D perhaps assigned TRBD1 or TRBD2 (5 bases each). The CDR3 covers 17 residues. The germline V and J ends were trimmed by 0 bases and 5 bases, with 17 bases remaining between them. The germline V gene encodes CDR1 LGHDT and CDR2 YNNKEL (reference sequence). In nucleotides, the CDR3 is TGTGCCAGCAGCCAAGACTCTGGGGGACCCTTCAACAATGAGCAGTTCTTC. It is translated as CASSQDSGGPFNNEQFF.

The chain has TRBV27 and TRBJ2-2; maybe TRBD2 (5 bases). Per germline, CDR1 MNHEY and CDR2 SMNVEV (reference sequence). The V end lost 1 base, the J end lost 6 bases, and 12 bases lay between the germline ends. The CDR3 has 15 residues. The CDR3, as DNA: TGTGCCAGCAGTTTATTATCTAGCTTCCCCGGGGAGCTGTTTTTT. Residues: CASSLLSSFPGELFF.

The gene calls are TRBV28 and TRBJ2-7, with TRBD2 matching 16 bases. The ends lost 4 bases at V and 6 bases at J; junction bases unmatched: 3. Germline lookup yields CDR1 MDHEN and CDR2 SYDVKM. CDR3 length: 15 amino acids. The CDR3 nucleotides read TGTGCCAGCAGTTCAGGGACTAGCGGGAGGGTCGAGCAGTACTTC. Its protein is CASSSGTSGRVEQYF.

DNA for the CDR3: TGTGCCAGCAGTTCCTGGACAGGGCTAAGTTCACCCCTCCACTTT. It is translated as CASSSWTGLSSPLHF. V is TRBV28 and J is TRBJ1-6; 8 nucleotides line up with TRBD1. Germline V gene data show CDR1 as MDHEN and CDR2 as SYDVKM. This CDR3 is built from 15 residues. Trimming cost V 4 bases and J 9 bases; bases outside gene matches: 8.

The gene calls are TRBV27 and TRBJ2-1; D not resolved. This CDR3 is 14 amino acids long. The germline V and J ends were trimmed by 3 bases and 6 bases, with 12 bases remaining between them. Germline V gene data show CDR1 as MNHEY and CDR2 as SMNVEV (reference sequence). The CDR3 reads CASSFLETPNEQFF. The DNA of the CDR3 is TGTGCCAGCAGTTTCCTCGAGACCCCCAATGAGCAGTTCTTC.

The rearrangement links TRBV19 to TRBJ1-5; TRBD1 aligns across 9 bases. From germline, CDR1 is LNHDA and CDR2 SQIVND (reference sequence). This CDR3 comprises 16 residues. The J segment lost 10 bases and the V segment lost 4 bases, leaving 14 bases of the junction unmatched. CDR3 amino acids: CASSTSPGTGLPPQHF. The CDR3, as DNA: TGTGCCAGTAGTACGAGCCCCGGGACAGGGCTACCCCCCCAGCATTTT.

This chain connects TRBV6-5 to TRBJ1-2; D may be TRBD1 (6 bases). Trimming shortened V by 2 bases and J by 8 bases, and 15 bases separated the two germline ends. The V gene's germline CDR1 is MNHEY and CDR2 SVGAGI. The CDR3 contains 14 residues. The CDR3 DNA reads TGTGCCAGCAGTTACATGGGGGGGCCAGTGGGCTACACCTTC. This gives the protein CASSYMGGPVGYTF.

V is TRBV5-1 and J is TRBJ2-7; D unresolved. Germline CDR1 is SGHRS and CDR2 is YFSETQ. This CDR3 spans 12 amino acids. Trimming removed 6 bases at V and 2 bases at J, with 9 bases between. CDR3 sequence: CASILRAYEQYF. CDR3 nucleotides: TGCGCCAGCATCCTAAGGGCCTACGAGCAGTACTTC.

This chain uses TRBV5-8 with TRBJ1-2, with D perhaps matching TRBD1 (5 bases). The germline V gene has CDR1 SGHTS and CDR2 YDEGEE. The CDR3 spans 12 residues. V lost 4 bases to trimming and J lost 8 bases, with 12 bases between them. The CDR3 region is CASSRDPGGYTF. The CDR3 coding sequence is TGTGCCAGCAGCCGGGACCCTGGGGGCTACACCTTC.